This TCR beta chain was identified in a study of OX40 agonist ivuxolimab in advanced cancers. With respect to the entire study: The costimulatory receptor OX40 (CD134) was targeted by ivuxolimab, a fully human IgG2 agonistic monoclonal antibody. The paper reports the monotherapy dose-escalation portion (N of about 50 patients) of the phase I ivuxolimab trial. Prior anti-PD-1, anti-PD-L1 or anti-CTLA-4 therapy was permitted, and checkpoint inhibitors had been received by about two fifths of dose-escalation patients. Among the 50 to 55 dose-escalation patients, about 19 had hepatocellular carcinoma, roughly 15 melanoma, 9 renal cell carcinoma and 9 head and neck cancer. The point of sequencing TCRbeta in the periphery was to test whether ivuxolimab changed TCR sequence diversity and drove clonal T-cell expansion. A male proportion of 75% to 85% and a mean age of about 60 years, ranging from 23 to 79, were recorded for the dose-escalation cohort. Intravenous ivuxolimab was administered to patients every 2 weeks at six dose levels: 0.01, 0.1, 0.3, 1.5, 3 and 10 mg/kg. Partial responses occurred in three dose-escalation patients: two with cutaneous melanoma and one with hepatocellular carcinoma.

For sequencing of the TCRbeta CDR3 region, genomic DNA was extracted from the sorted cells. The immunoSEQ Assay was used to sequence the TCRbeta CDR3 regions. TCRdb carries this immuneACCESS record with in-frame sequences only. Its versions omit some clonotypes, under half of them owing to an unresolved V gene in the studies checked, with the rest unexplained. This sample has 25,000 to 35,000 clones in its table, and 90% to 95% of those were observed once. 26% of the sample comes from the top ten. The trial excluded patients who had a history of autoimmune disease or were on systemic immunosuppression. Peripheral blood for TCR sequencing was collected from all dose cohorts at baseline, on cycle 4 day 1, and on cycle 7 day 1. The samples were drawn from a first-in-human, open-label, multicenter phase I dose-escalation trial of ivuxolimab. Adults with locally advanced or metastatic melanoma, renal cell, hepatocellular, or head and neck squamous cell carcinoma were enrolled in the trial. Before TCR sequencing, CD4+ T cells and CD8+ T cells from peripheral blood were sorted into separate populations.

Including the terminal cysteine and phenylalanine, the CDR3 comprises 13 residues. Only the CDR3 part of the read is kept: 39 bases, read in frame from the first base. V is trimmed back by 3 bases and J by 4 bases, and the junction contains 3 bases that no gene match accounts for. The germline V gene provides CDR1 MGHRA and CDR2 YSYEKL. Comments on this clone: Its recognized antigen is unknown. The input lacks base qualities; no much larger clone sits a single base away.

General study outcomes and caveats: The antigen specificity of the clonally expanded peripheral T cells was not determined. At doses from 0.1 to 3.0 mg/kg, clonal expansion was seen in both CD4+ and CD8+ blood T cells between baseline and week 6. After ivuxolimab, CD8+ T cells had more expanded clones than CD4+ T cells on average. In partial responders in the 0.1-3.0 mg/kg groups, normalized peripheral clonal expansion was found to be among the lowest, especially among CD8+ T cells. Low levels of normalized T-cell clonal expansion were also seen in some nonresponding patients.

The source was CD4+ or CD8+ T cells sorted from blood, collected in a trial of the OX40 agonist ivuxolimab. The sequence joins TRBV4-1 to TRBJ2-7, with 7 bases aligning to TRBD1. The sequence was obtained from an adult with an advanced solid tumor such as melanoma, head and neck, liver or kidney cancer. Here the CDR3 is given as CASSHQQGYEQYF. Here is the DNA: TGCGCCAGCAGCCACCAACAGGGGTACGAGCAGTACTTC.